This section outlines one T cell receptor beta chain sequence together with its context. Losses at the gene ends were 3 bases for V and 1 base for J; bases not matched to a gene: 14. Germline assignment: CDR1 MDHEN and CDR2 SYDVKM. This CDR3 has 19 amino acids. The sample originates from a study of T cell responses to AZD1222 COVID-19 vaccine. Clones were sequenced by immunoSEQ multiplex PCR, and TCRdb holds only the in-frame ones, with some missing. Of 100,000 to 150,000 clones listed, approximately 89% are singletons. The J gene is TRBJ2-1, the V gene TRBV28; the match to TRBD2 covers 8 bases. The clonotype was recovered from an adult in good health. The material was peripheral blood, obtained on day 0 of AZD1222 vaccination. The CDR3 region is CASSFSYGIGTSSYNEQFF. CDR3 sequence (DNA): TGTGCCAGCAGTTTTTCATATGGGATAGGGACTAGTTCCTACAATGAGCAGTTCTTC.